The TCR beta chain under discussion was sequenced for a study of blood T cell repertoires in COVID-19. About the research overall: The analysed material was cDNA or gDNA that came from T cells, B-cell-depleted T cells, or PBMCs.

Trimming pared 1 base from V and 2 bases from J, leaving 11 bases between. This CDR3 contains 15 residues. The germline V gene encodes CDR1 MGHRA and CDR2 YSYEKL. TCRdb's copy holds only in-frame clones and misses some; the assay was immunoSEQ multiplex PCR. The repertoire includes about 240,000 clones, 83% of them detected once, and over 4.5% sits in the top ten. The chain combines TRBV4-1 with TRBJ1-2; D may be TRBD1 (5 bases). Sample: peripheral blood. This TCR was recovered from a human donor in a cohort sampled during active COVID-19. CDR3 amino acids: CASSQVLGPNYGYTF. CDR3 nucleotides: TGCGCCAGCAGCCAAGTTCTGGGGCCCAACTATGGCTACACCTTC.